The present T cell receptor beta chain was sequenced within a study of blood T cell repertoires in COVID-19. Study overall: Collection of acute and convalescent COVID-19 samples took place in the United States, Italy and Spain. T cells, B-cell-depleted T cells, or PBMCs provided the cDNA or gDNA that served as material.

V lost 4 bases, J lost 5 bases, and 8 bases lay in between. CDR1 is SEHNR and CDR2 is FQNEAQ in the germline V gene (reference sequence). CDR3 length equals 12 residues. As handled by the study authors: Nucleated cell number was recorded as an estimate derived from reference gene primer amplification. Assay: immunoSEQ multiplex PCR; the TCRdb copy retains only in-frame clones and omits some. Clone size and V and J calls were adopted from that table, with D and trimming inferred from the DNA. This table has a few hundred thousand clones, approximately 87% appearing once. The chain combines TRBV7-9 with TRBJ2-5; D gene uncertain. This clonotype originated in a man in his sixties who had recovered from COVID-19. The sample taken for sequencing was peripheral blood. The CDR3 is CASSSPEETQYF. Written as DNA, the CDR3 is TGTGCCAGCAGCTCCCCCGAGGAGACCCAGTACTTC.